This TCR beta chain comes out of a study of T cells after somatic rescue of genetic block. Germline CDR1 MNHNY, CDR2 SVGAGI (reference sequence). V lost 6 bases to trimming and J lost 0 bases; unmatched junction nucleotides: 4. The CDR3 spans 14 residues. Sequencing used immunoSEQ multiplex PCR; TCRdb keeps in-frame clones, though not all of them. The repertoire includes under 150,000 clones, 75% to 95% of them detected once, and approximately 1.5% sits in the top ten. V gene TRBV6-6 combines with J gene TRBJ2-7; 8 positions match TRBD2. The specimen was peripheral blood mononuclear cells (PBMCs). The sequence derives from a woman aged 18 to 35. CDR3 coding DNA: TGTGCCAGCAGCGCCACTAGCGGCTCCTACGAGCAGTACTTC. Translation: CASSATSGSYEQYF.